The 16 T cell receptor beta chains presented below share a single source sample, sequenced in a study of shared clonotypes between healthy human individuals. Generated by immunoSEQ multiplex PCR, the TCRdb table keeps only in-frame clones and is missing some. The data contain roughly 450,000 clones, roughly 78% of them singletons. The sample was PBMCs. The source is a woman aged 40 to 49 in good health. Some clones in this sample may be carry-over from other donors' samples.

The J gene is TRBJ2-1, the V gene TRBV14; D gene uncertain. V lost 0 bases, J lost 7 bases, and 10 bases lay in between. Germline CDR1 reads SGHDN; CDR2 reads FVKESK. This CDR3 has 14 amino acids. The CDR3: CASSQDPGLNEQFF. DNA of the CDR3: TGTGCCAGCAGCCAAGATCCCGGGCTGAATGAGCAGTTCTTC.

As for this clone: This sample includes further DNA sequences coding for the same CDR3. The CDR3 protein is CASSLSAGGLSYEQYF. CDR3 DNA: TGTGCCAGCAGTTTATCGGCGGGAGGCCTCTCCTACGAGCAGTACTTC. The chain links TRBV27 to TRBJ2-7; 8 nucleotides agree with TRBD2. The ends lost 0 bases at V and 0 bases at J; junction bases unmatched: 4. Germline-derived CDR1 and CDR2 are MNHEY and SMNVEV (reference sequence). CDR3 length: 16 amino acids.

This sequence joins TRBV29-1 and TRBJ2-1; D is perhaps TRBD1 (6 bases). Germline V gene lookup returns CDR1 SQVTM and CDR2 ANQGSEA. This CDR3 contains 13 residues. V was cut by 3 bases and J by 6 bases, with 12 bases left in between. The CDR3 DNA follows: TGCAGCGTTGATACAGGGAAGCGCAATGAGCAGTTCTTC. This translates into CSVDTGKRNEQFF.

V is TRBV6-7 and J is TRBJ2-7; D may be TRBD2 (7 bases). TRBV6-7 is treated as an ORF (open reading frame) with a function not yet certain. V lost 4 bases to trimming and J lost 4 bases, with 14 bases between them. The CDR3 is 14 amino acids. The CDR3, as DNA: TGTGCCAGCAGTTTCCTTAGGGGGGGATACGAGCAGTACTTC. Its translation: CASSFLRGGYEQYF.

The V call is TRBV28, the J call TRBJ1-4, with D uncertain. The germline V and J ends were trimmed by 2 bases and 10 bases, with 8 bases remaining between them. The CDR3 runs 12 residues. Germline V gene lookup returns CDR1 MDHEN and CDR2 SYDVKM. This chain's CDR3 is CASSLRTGKLFF. CDR3 nucleotides: TGTGCCAGCAGTTTACGGACGGGAAAACTGTTTTTT.

The gene calls are TRBV4-3 and TRBJ2-7; 11 bases align to TRBD2. Germline lookup yields CDR1 LGHNA and CDR2 YSLEER. The V and J ends lost 4 bases and 5 bases, in that order; junction bases with no gene match: 13. This CDR3 contains 17 residues. The CDR3 DNA follows: TGCGCCAGCAGCCGCCGTGGGGCAATAGCGGGAGGGGACGAGCAGTACTTC. Its translation is CASSRRGAIAGGDEQYF.

In DNA, the CDR3 is TGTGCCAGCAAGGGGGGGGGTGATACGCAGTATTTT. Protein sequence: CASKGGGDTQYF. V usage is TRBV27 and J usage is TRBJ2-3; D perhaps matches TRBD2 (7 bases). The germline CDR1 and CDR2 sequences are MNHEY and SMNVEV (reference sequence). The V and J ends lost 7 bases and 6 bases respectively, with 11 bases between them. The CDR3 totals 12 residues.

V and J are TRBV5-1 and TRBJ2-3; D gene ambiguous. CDR3 length equals 16 residues. Trimming cost V 3 bases and J 2 bases, with 16 bases left between them. The germline gives CDR1 SGHRS, CDR2 YFSETQ. The CDR3 protein is CASSSLRPEATDTQYF. The DNA of the CDR3 is TGCGCCAGCAGCTCTCTGAGACCCGAGGCCACAGATACGCAGTATTTT. The variable domain in full, completed from reference TRBV5-1 and TRBJ2-3, reads KAGVTQTPRYLIKTRGQQVTLSCSPISGHRSVSWYQQTPGQGLQFLFEYFSETQRNKGNFPGRFSGRQFSNSRSEMNVSTLELGDSALYLCASSSLRPEATDTQYFGPGTRLTVL.

The chain recombines TRBV2 with TRBJ2-7; 7 nucleotides match TRBD2. The CDR3 consists of 14 residues. The V segment lost 6 bases and the J segment 0 bases; nucleotides outside the gene matches: 5. The germline gives CDR1 SNHLY, CDR2 FYNNEI. Written as DNA, the CDR3 is TGTGCCAGCAGGCGGGGGAGGGCCTCCTACGAGCAGTACTTC. Its translation: CASRRGRASYEQYF.

The chain is built from TRBV11-2 and TRBJ1-1, with a tentative D call TRBD1 (5 bases). This CDR3 has 14 amino acids. Germline loops: CDR1 SGHAT, CDR2 FQNNGV. V gave up 5 bases and J gave up 4 bases, with 14 bases separating them. CDR3 protein: CASSPLGGITEAFF. CDR3 DNA: TGTGCCAGCAGCCCTTTGGGGGGGATCACTGAAGCTTTCTTT.

This rearrangement joins TRBV6-6 to TRBJ1-5; possibly TRBD1 for D (5 bases). Germline-derived CDR1 and CDR2 are MNHNY and SVGAGI (reference sequence). The CDR3 extends over 16 amino acids. Trimming took 2 bases from V and 6 from J, leaving 17 bases between them. The DNA of the CDR3 is TGTGCCAGCAGTTACCTAGGACCCGGGGCATCTCAGCCCCAGCATTTT. Protein product: CASSYLGPGASQPQHF.

The chain joins TRBV9 to TRBJ2-2, with TRBD2 matching over 10 bases. Trimming cost V 4 bases and J 6 bases; bases outside gene matches: 6. This CDR3 spans 15 amino acids. Looked up from germline, CDR1 is SGDLS and CDR2 is YYNGEE. The CDR3 DNA sequence: TGTGCCAGCAGCCCCCGGACTAGCGGCCCCGGGGAGCTGTTTTTT. Amino acids: CASSPRTSGPGELFF.

The rearrangement joins TRBV7-8 to TRBJ2-5, with TRBD2 as a possible D gene (6 bases). CDR1 and CDR2 from the germline V gene are SGHVS and FQNEAQ. The CDR3 has 17 amino acids. V dropped 3 bases and J dropped 1 base, with 18 bases sitting between them. In DNA form, the CDR3 reads TGTGCCAGCAGCTTTCGGATAGCGGAAAAGCCCCAAGAGACCCAGTACTTC. Its translation: CASSFRIAEKPQETQYF.

The chain uses TRBV13 and TRBJ1-1; 8 nucleotides align to TRBD1. With 0 bases clipped from V and 11 bases from J, the junction kept 17 bases outside the gene matches. From germline, CDR1 is PRHDT and CDR2 FYEKMQ (reference sequence). There are 17 residues in the CDR3. The CDR3 reads CASSLGGDAGGLGRAFF. In DNA form, the CDR3 reads TGTGCCAGCAGCTTAGGCGGGGACGCAGGGGGCCTCGGGCGGGCTTTCTTT.

The genes are TRBV28 and TRBJ2-1, with 9 bases identical to TRBD2. CDR1 and CDR2 (germline): MDHEN, SYDVKM. The length of the CDR3 is 18 residues. Trimming at V came to 4 bases and at J to 9 bases, leaving 19 bases not matched to a gene. The DNA of the CDR3 is TGTGCCAGCAGTTCCACGAGACCAAGTAGCGGGAGTCGTTTTGAGCAGTTCTTC. Residues: CASSSTRPSSGSRFEQFF.

As regards this clone: Its ends do not fully match the called genes, so a read error is possible. This chain connects TRBV4-2 to TRBJ1-2, with a tentative D call TRBD1 (5 bases). The germline gives CDR1 LGHNA, CDR2 YNFKEQ. The CDR3 has 17 residues. CDR3 loop: CASSQALSGTQNYGHTF. Written as DNA, the CDR3 is TGTGCCAGCAGCCAAGCCCTCTCCGGGACCCAAAACTATGGCCACACCTTC.